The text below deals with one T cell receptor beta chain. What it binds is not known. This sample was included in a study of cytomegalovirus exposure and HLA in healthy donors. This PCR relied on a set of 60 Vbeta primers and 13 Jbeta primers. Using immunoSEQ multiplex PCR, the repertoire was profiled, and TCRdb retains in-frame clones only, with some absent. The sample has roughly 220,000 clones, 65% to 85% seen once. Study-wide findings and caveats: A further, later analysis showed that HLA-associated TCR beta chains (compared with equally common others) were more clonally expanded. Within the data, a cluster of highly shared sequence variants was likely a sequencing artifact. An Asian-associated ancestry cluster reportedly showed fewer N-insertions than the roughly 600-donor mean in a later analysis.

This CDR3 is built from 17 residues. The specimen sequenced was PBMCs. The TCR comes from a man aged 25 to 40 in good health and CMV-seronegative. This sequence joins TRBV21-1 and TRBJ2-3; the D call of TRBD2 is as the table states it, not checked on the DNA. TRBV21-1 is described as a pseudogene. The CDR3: CASSKLNGLAATDTQYF. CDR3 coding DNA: TGTGCCAGCAGCAAACTCAACGGACTAGCGGCCACAGATACGCAGTATTTT.